This T cell receptor (beta chain) emerged from a study of monozygotic twins with inflammatory bowel disease. Broader study findings: Support was lacking for any single strong IBD-associated signal or clonotype. The authors note that differing immunosuppressive treatments may have added variability to patient repertoires.

On this clonotype: Antigen unknown.

With approximately 16 and 10 cycles respectively, two nested PCRs were carried out on TCRalpha and TCRbeta cDNA. From its re-call of the 5' RACE reads, TCRdb lists each CDR3 protein once, without DNA. Here the sample table reports some 450,000 distinct CDR3 sequences. Per germline, CDR1 SGHRS and CDR2 YFSETQ. CDR3 size: 15 residues. Sequences were obtained from blood. V gene TRBV5-1 combines with J gene TRBJ2-3. The receptor's source is a human donor with ulcerative colitis or Crohn's disease, or a healthy co-twin of an affected twin (not recorded which). The CDR3 protein is CASSLLGTSTDTQYF.